This record looks at one TCR beta chain sequence and its context. This sample stems from a study of cytomegalovirus exposure and HLA in healthy donors. The primer mix had 60 Vbeta and 13 Jbeta primers. Generated by immunoSEQ multiplex PCR, the TCRdb table keeps only in-frame clones and is missing some. This sample's table reports 85,000 to 90,000 clones. The receptor was derived from a man in his fifties or sixties in good health and CMV-seropositive. Source material: PBMCs.

In DNA, the CDR3 is TGTGCCAGCTCACCATCGACGGGAAAGTTCGTAGCTTTCTTT. It encodes CASSPSTGKFVAFF. The chain carries TRBV18 and TRBJ1-1, with D hard to call. This CDR3 has 14 residues. The V gene lost 2 bases and the J gene lost 10 bases, with 17 bases spanning the gap. CDR1 and CDR2 (germline): KGHSH, LQKENI.